Each of the 16 T cell receptor beta chains below was sequenced from the same sample in a study of human T cells and chemical hapten exposure. As for time point: patch test 1, 2 weeks after DPC sensitization. The treatment: therapeutic diphenylcyclopropenone sensitization with weekly scalp DPC. TCRdb reprocessed the RACE reads with MiXCR, giving one entry per CDR3 protein. In the table there are 65,000 to 95,000 distinct CDR3 sequences, around 11% of which are singletons. The sequences come from whole blood, collected in connection with sensitization to the hapten diphenylcyclopropenone (DPC). The receptor set was obtained from a woman aged 55-70 years with alopecia areata. Some clones in this sample may be carry-over from other donors' samples.

This clonotype occurred many times. The rearrangement joins TRBV14 to TRBJ1-2; no clear D. The CDR3 runs to 13 residues. CDR1 and CDR2 (germline): SGHDN, FVKESK. V dropped 1 base and J dropped 8 bases, with 11 bases sitting between them. The chain's CDR3 is CASSQGGRGGYTF. The CDR3 DNA reads as TGTGCCAGCAGCCAAGGAGGAAGAGGGGGCTACACCTTC.

This clonotype turned up a few times. The rearrangement joins TRBV7-9 to TRBJ2-3; 10 bases are a match to TRBD1. Trimming cost V 5 bases and J 2 bases; bases outside gene matches: 7. Germline V gives CDR1 SEHNR, CDR2 FQNEAQ (reference sequence). The CDR3 spans 16 residues. This CDR3 is CASSLGTGVYTDTQYF. The CDR3 region has the DNA TGTGCCAGCAGCCTCGGGACAGGGGTGTACACAGATACGCAGTATTTT.

CDR3 in amino acids: CSAKGQGIYEQYF. The CDR3 DNA sequence: TGCAGTGCTAAGGGACAGGGTATCTACGAGCAGTACTTC. This chain uses TRBV20-1 with TRBJ2-7, with TRBD1 identical over 9 bases. Trimming at V came to 4 bases and at J to 3 bases, leaving 4 bases not matched to a gene. The CDR3 has 13 amino acids. Germline assignment: CDR1 DFQATT and CDR2 SNEGSKA (reference sequence).

The CDR3 nucleotides read TGTGCCTGGGAGGGTCCCGGCAGACGCACCTACGAGCAGTACTTC. Translating it yields CAWEGPGRRTYEQYF. The chain recombines TRBV30 with TRBJ2-7, with D maybe TRBD2 (5 bases). The CDR3 consists of 15 residues. Germline V gene sequence: CDR1 GTSNPN, CDR2 SVGIG (reference sequence). Deletions cut 5 bases from V and 2 bases from J, with 19 bases between.

This clonotype has a count of ten or more. The J gene is TRBJ1-6, the V gene TRBV7-3; no clear D. CDR3 length: 13 amino acids. CDR1 and CDR2 (germline): SGHTA, FQGTGA. Between the trimmed V and J ends, which lost 1 base and 8 bases, there was a span of 6 bases. CDR3 region: CASSLISDSPLHF. In DNA form, the CDR3 reads TGTGCCAGCAGCTTAATTTCTGATTCACCCCTCCACTTT.

As for this clonotype: It may be a read error: a sequence one base away is much more abundant. The V gene is TRBV29-1, the J gene TRBJ2-5; maybe TRBD1 (5 bases). The V gene's germline CDR1 is SQVTM and CDR2 ANQGSEA. The CDR3 is 13 amino acids. CDR3 DNA sequence: TGCTGCGTTGTAAGGGGTCTCCAAGAGACCCAGTACTTC. This gives the protein CCVVRGLQETQYF.

This clonotype has ten or more counts. The chain employs TRBV7-6 and TRBJ2-1, with no clear D. Germline CDR1 reads SGHVS; CDR2 reads FNYEAQ. CDR3 size: 13 residues. Deletions cut 5 bases from V and 6 bases from J, with 11 bases between. The CDR3 nucleotides read TGTGCCAGCAGCAGCTACACGGGCAATGAGCAGTTCTTC. Protein product: CASSSYTGNEQFF.

This clonotype was seen many times. The rearrangement links TRBV5-5 to TRBJ1-1, with D tentatively TRBD1 (5 bases). The CDR3 totals 14 residues. Germline CDR1 SGHKS, CDR2 YYEKEE (reference sequence). The V end was cut by 3 bases, the J end by 4 bases, with 13 bases between. The CDR3 is CASSSAGFGTEAFF. The CDR3 coding sequence is TGTGCCAGCAGCTCGGCAGGGTTCGGCACTGAAGCTTTCTTT.

On this clonotype itself: The junction and the germline gene differ at one end; a read error may be behind it. V usage is TRBV7-7 and J usage is TRBJ1-3, with D perhaps TRBD1 (6 bases). CDR1 and CDR2 from the germline V gene are SSHAT and FNYEAQ (reference sequence). The CDR3 totals 15 residues. The DNA of the CDR3 is TGTGCTAGCAGTCCGGACAGCGTCTCTGGAAACACCATATATTTT. Encoded protein: CASSPDSVSGNTIYF.

This clonotype came up a few times. The V call is TRBV3-1, the J call TRBJ1-6; 7 nucleotides align to TRBD1. The CDR3 spans 15 residues. Germline CDR1 is LGHDT and CDR2 is YNNKEL (reference sequence). After removal of 4 bases from V and 7 bases from J, the junction contained 7 bases not matched to a gene. CDR3: CASSPPGQLNSPLHF. CDR3 DNA sequence: TGTGCCAGCAGCCCCCCGGGACAGCTAAATTCACCCCTCCACTTT.

This clonotype has ten or more counts. The rearrangement uses TRBV10-3 and TRBJ1-5; 7 bases line up with TRBD1. CDR1 ENHRY and CDR2 SYGVKD come from the germline V gene. The CDR3 runs to 14 residues. After removal of 10 bases from V and 4 bases from J, the junction contained 10 bases not matched to a gene. The CDR3 DNA follows: TGTGCCACCTCGCCCGGGACAGAAAATCAGCCCCAGCATTTT. Protein product: CATSPGTENQPQHF.

The chain couples TRBV5-5 to TRBJ1-4; 7 nucleotides line up with TRBD1. This CDR3 region has 15 residues. CDR1 is SGHKS, CDR2 YYEKEE, per germline (reference sequence). Unmatched junction bases numbered 8, after V lost 4 bases and J lost 5 bases. CDR3 sequence: CASSPEGQPNEKLFF. The CDR3, as DNA: TGTGCCAGCAGCCCAGAGGGACAGCCGAATGAAAAACTGTTTTTT.

This clonotype has more than one count but fewer than ten. The chain carries TRBV9 and TRBJ1-2, with no clear D. This CDR3 comprises 13 residues. The germline V and J ends were trimmed by 0 bases and 8 bases, with 11 bases remaining between them. Germline V lookup: CDR1 SGDLS, CDR2 YYNGEE. The CDR3 loop is CASSVAPLNGYTF. In DNA, the CDR3 is TGTGCCAGCAGCGTAGCTCCCCTGAACGGCTACACCTTC.

This clonotype was seen only a few times. This chain uses TRBV7-9 with TRBJ2-1; TRBD2 aligns across 7 bases. CDR1 is SEHNR, CDR2 FQNEAQ, per germline (reference sequence). The CDR3 is 18 amino acids. V trimming: 2 bases; J trimming: 5 bases; junction bases outside the gene matches: 15. The CDR3 reads CASSLSRSTSAPDNEQFF. The CDR3 DNA sequence: TGTGCCAGCAGCTTAAGTCGGTCTACTAGCGCGCCCGACAATGAGCAGTTCTTC.

This clonotype came up many times. V usage is TRBV27 and J usage is TRBJ2-5; no definite D call. In germline, CDR1 is MNHEY, CDR2 SMNVEV (reference sequence). The CDR3 is 14 amino acids. V shed 0 bases and J shed 4 bases, with 9 bases lying between them. The CDR3 sequence: CASSLSTNSETQYF. CDR3 in DNA: TGTGCCAGCAGTTTATCGACGAACTCAGAGACCCAGTACTTC.

J is TRBJ1-3 and V is TRBV27, with D uncertain. The V end lost 3 bases, the J end lost 4 bases, and 13 bases lay between the germline ends. The CDR3 contains 15 residues. The germline gives CDR1 MNHEY, CDR2 SMNVEV (reference sequence). The DNA of the CDR3 is TGTGCCAGCAGTTTGGTCGGTCAGGAGGGAAACACCATATATTTT. It yields the protein CASSLVGQEGNTIYF.